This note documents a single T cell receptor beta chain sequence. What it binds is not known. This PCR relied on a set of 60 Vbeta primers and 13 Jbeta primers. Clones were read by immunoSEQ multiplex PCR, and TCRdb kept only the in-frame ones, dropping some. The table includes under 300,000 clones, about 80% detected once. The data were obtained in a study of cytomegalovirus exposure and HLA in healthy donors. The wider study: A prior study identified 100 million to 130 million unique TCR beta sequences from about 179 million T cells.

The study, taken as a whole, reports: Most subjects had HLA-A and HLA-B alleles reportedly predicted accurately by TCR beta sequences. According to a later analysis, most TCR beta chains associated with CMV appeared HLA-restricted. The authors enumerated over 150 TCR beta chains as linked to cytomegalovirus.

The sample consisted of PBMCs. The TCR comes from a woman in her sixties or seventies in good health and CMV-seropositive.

The CDR3 spells CAWSVRGLAGHEQYF. CDR3 sequence (DNA): TGTGCCTGGAGTGTACGCGGACTAGCGGGCCACGAGCAGTACTTC. The rearrangement joins TRBV30 to TRBJ2-7; 11 bases map to TRBD2. The V gene end was trimmed by 0 bases and the J gene end by 5 bases; junction bases not matched to a gene: 6. The CDR3 length is 15 residues. Looked up from germline, CDR1 is GTSNPN and CDR2 is SVGIG (reference sequence). The variable domain in full, completed from reference TRBV30 and TRBJ2-7, reads SQTIHQWPATLVQPVGSPLSLECTVEGTSNPNLYWYRQAAGRGLQLLFYSVGIGQISSEVPQNLSASRPQDRQFILSSKKLLLSDSGFYLCAWSVRGLAGHEQYFGPGTRLTVT.